The T cell receptor (beta chain) described here comes from a study of shared clonotypes between healthy human individuals. Study overall: There were three CD4 naive, three CD4 memory, two CD8 naive and one CD8 memory plates per donor. General study results and limits: Depth was large, yet rarefaction showed that sorted-subset sequencing was incomplete. Represented diversity (both genetic and exposure-history) was limited by the small number of donors.

All the donors were Caucasian adults who lived in Nashville, Tennessee. On this clone itself: The antigen remains unidentified.

The repertoire was sequenced with immunoSEQ multiplex PCR; TCRdb's copy has only in-frame clones and lacks some. The repertoire has some 2,000,000 clones, 90% to 95% of them found once; the top ten carry approximately 0.13%. Germline CDR1 reads SGHAT; CDR2 reads FQNNGV. The CDR3 covers 13 residues. With V trimmed by 5 bases and J by 5 bases, 5 bases remained unmatched. Material: naive CD4+ T cells sorted from blood. The sample's subset: CD45RA+ positively selected. The receptor was isolated from a man between 18 and 35 years old in good health. The genes are TRBV11-2 and TRBJ1-1, with 7 bases aligning to TRBD1. The CDR3 region has the DNA TGTGCCAGCAGCGTCGACAGGGAAACTGAAGCTTTCTTT. Residues: CASSVDRETEAFF.